This T cell receptor (beta chain) was obtained from a study of T-cell reconstitution after alpha-beta-depleted transplantation in children. Study-wide results and caveats: Several hundred expanded graft clones reportedly gave rise to the alpha-beta T cells present about two months after transplant. T-cell counts and diversity at one year following transplant were attributed mainly to newly produced T cells.

This clonotype was counted ten times or more. Its target is unknown. Preparation of the TCRbeta library used unique molecular identifiers. TCRdb re-called the PCR reads with MiXCR, one entry per CDR3 protein. The repertoire has some 100,000 distinct CDR3 sequences, 20% to 30% of them found once; the top ten carry 20% to 25%. Germline CDR1 reads DFQATT; CDR2 reads SNEGSKA (reference sequence). Between the trimmed V and J ends, which lost 7 bases and 2 bases, there was a span of 15 bases. CDR3 size: 14 residues. This receptor was obtained from a boy aged 2 to 9 with acute lymphoblastic leukemia, due to receive a stem cell transplant. The J gene is TRBJ2-1, the V gene TRBV20-1; D is unresolved. Sequencing used PBMCs, obtained before TCRalphabeta/CD19-depleted stem cell transplant. CDR3 loop: CSGITSVPYNEQFF. The CDR3 bases are TGCAGTGGTATAACGAGTGTCCCCTACAATGAGCAGTTCTTC.